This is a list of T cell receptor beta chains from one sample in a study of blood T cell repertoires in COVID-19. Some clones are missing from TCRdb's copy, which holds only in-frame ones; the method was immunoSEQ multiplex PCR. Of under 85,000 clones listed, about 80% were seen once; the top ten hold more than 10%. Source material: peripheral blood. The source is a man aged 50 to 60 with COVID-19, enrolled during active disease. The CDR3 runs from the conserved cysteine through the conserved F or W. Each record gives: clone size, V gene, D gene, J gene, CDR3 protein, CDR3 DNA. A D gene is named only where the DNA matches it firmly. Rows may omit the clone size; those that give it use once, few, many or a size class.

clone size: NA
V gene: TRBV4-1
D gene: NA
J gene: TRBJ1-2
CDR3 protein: CASSQDLGGRSYGYTF
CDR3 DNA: TGCGCCAGCAGCCAAGATCTGGGGGGACGTAGCTATGGCTACACCTTC

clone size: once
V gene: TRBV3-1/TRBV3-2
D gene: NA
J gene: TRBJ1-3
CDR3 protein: CASSPGTEGNTIYF
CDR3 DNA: TGTGCCAGCAGCCCCGGGACTGAAGGAAACACCATATATTTT

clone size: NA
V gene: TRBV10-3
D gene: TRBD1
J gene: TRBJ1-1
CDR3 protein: CAIMGQGTNTEAFF
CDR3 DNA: TGTGCCATTATGGGACAGGGGACGAACACTGAAGCTTTCTTT

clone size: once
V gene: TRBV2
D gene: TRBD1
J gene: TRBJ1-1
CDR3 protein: CASSRDRALWAFF
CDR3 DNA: TGTGCCAGCAGTAGGGACAGGGCTTTGTGGGCTTTCTTT

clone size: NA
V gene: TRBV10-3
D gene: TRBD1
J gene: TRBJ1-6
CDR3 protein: CAISGTGGNNSPLHF
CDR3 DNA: TGTGCCATCAGCGGGACAGGGGGCAATAATTCACCCCTCCACTTT

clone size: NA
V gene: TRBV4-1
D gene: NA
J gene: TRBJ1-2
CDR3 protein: CASSQAGERNYGYTF
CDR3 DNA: TGCGCCAGCAGCCAAGCTGGAGAACGGAACTATGGCTACACCTTC

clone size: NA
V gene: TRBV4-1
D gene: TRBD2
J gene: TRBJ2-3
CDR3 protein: CASSRIQTSGASTDTQYF
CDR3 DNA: TGCGCCAGCAGCCGAATTCAGACTAGCGGGGCAAGCACAGATACGCAGTATTTT

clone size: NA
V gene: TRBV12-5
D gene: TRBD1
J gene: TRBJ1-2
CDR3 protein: CASALGGGRYYGYTF
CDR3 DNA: TGTGCTAGTGCTTTGGGAGGGGGCCGATACTATGGCTACACCTTC

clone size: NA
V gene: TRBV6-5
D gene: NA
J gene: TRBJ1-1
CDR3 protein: CASSRTPVGDTEAFF
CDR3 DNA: TGTGCCAGCAGCCGGACACCCGTGGGTGACACTGAAGCTTTCTTT

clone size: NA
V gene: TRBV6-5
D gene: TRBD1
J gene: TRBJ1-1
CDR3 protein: CASTERGTGSEAFF
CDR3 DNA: TGTGCCAGCACCGAGAGGGGGACAGGGTCAGAAGCTTTCTTT

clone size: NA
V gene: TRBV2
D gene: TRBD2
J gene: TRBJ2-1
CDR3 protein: CASSDRRSGGYNEQFF
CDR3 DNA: TGTGCCAGCAGTGATAGACGTAGCGGGGGATACAATGAGCAGTTCTTC

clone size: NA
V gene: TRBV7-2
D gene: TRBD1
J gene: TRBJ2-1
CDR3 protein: CASSFFTGVTNEQFF
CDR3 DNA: TGTGCCAGCAGCTTTTTTACAGGGGTGACCAATGAGCAGTTCTTC

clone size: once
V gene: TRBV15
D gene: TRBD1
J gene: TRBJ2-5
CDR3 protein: CATSTQGQGYPKETQYF
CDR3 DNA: TGTGCCACCAGCACCCAGGGACAGGGATACCCGAAGGAGACCCAGTACTTC

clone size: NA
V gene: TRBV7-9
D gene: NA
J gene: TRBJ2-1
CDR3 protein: CASSWIADQEQFF
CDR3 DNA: TGTGCCAGCAGCTGGATAGCGGACCAAGAGCAGTTCTTC

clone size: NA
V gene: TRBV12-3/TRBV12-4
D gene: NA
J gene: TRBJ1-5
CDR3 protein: CASSSSDQPQHF
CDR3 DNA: TGTGCCAGCAGTTCCTCGGATCAGCCCCAGCATTTT

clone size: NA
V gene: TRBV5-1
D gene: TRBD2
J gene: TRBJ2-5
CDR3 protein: CASRGGLAFQETQYF
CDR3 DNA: TGCGCCAGCCGGGGGGGGCTGGCGTTTCAAGAGACCCAGTACTTC

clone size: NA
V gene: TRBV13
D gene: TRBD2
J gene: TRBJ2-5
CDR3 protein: CASSLRGGRGETQYF
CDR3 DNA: TGTGCCAGCAGCTTGCGGGGGGGCCGGGGAGAGACCCAGTACTTC

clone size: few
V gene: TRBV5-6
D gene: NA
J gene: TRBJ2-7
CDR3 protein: CASSLRREQYF
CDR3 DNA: TGTGCCAGCAGCTTGAGGAGAGAGCAGTACTTC

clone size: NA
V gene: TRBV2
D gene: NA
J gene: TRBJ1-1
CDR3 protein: CARAQGSNTEAFF
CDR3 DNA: TGTGCCAGAGCTCAGGGTTCGAACACTGAAGCTTTCTTT

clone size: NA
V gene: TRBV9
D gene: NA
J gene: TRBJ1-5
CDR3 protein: CASSGTGTHQPQHF
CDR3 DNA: TGTGCCAGCAGCGGAACAGGGACACATCAGCCCCAGCATTTT

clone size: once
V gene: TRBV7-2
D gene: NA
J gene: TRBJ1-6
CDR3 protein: CASSPPSSYNSPLHF
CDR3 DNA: TGTGCCAGCAGCCCCCCCAGCTCCTATAATTCACCCCTCCACTTT

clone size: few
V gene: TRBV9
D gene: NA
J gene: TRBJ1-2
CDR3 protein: CASSVGAGYGYTF
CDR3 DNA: TGTGCCAGCAGCGTAGGGGCCGGATATGGCTACACCTTC

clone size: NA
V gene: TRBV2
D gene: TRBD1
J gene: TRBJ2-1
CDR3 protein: CAGGTGFYEQFF
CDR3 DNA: TGTGCCGGGGGGACAGGATTTTATGAGCAGTTCTTC

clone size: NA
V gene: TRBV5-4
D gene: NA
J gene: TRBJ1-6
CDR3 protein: CASSLQEHNSPLHF
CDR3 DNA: TGTGCCAGCAGCCTACAGGAGCATAATTCACCCCTCCACTTT

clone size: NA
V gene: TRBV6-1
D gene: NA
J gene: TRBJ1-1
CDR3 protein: CASRADLQGNTEAFF
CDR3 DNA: TGTGCCAGCAGGGCCGATTTACAGGGGAACACTGAAGCTTTCTTT

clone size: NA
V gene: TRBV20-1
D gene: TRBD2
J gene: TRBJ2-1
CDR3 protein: CSASLSGGDSRLSYNEQFF
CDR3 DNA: TGCAGTGCTAGTCTGAGCGGGGGGGACTCACGCCTTTCCTACAATGAGCAGTTCTTC

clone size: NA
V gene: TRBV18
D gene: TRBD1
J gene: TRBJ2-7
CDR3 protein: CASSPDRGRPEQYF
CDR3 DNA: TGTGCCAGCTCACCAGACAGGGGGCGACCCGAGCAGTACTTC

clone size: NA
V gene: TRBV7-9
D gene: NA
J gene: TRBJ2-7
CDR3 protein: CASSTTVPSYEQYF
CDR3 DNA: TGTGCCAGCAGCACGACAGTGCCCTCCTACGAGCAGTACTTC

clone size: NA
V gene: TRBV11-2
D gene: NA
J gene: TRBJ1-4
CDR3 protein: CASSRNEGSANEKLFF
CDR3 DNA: TGTGCCAGCAGTCGAAACGAGGGTTCCGCTAATGAAAAACTGTTTTTT

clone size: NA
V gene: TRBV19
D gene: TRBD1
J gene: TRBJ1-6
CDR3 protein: CASSRTGGNNSPLHF
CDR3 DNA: TGTGCCAGTAGTAGGACAGGGGGCAATAATTCACCCCTCCACTTT

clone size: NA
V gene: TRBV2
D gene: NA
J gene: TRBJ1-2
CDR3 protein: CASSDSGTLTF
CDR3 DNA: TGTGCCAGCAGTGACTCGGGAACTCTTACCTTC

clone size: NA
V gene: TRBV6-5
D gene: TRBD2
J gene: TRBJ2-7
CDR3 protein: CASSPTSGGRYEQYF
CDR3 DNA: TGTGCCAGCAGTCCAACTAGCGGGGGGCGCTACGAGCAGTACTTC

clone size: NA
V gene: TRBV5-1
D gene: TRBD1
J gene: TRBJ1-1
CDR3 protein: CASSPGQGAAEAFF
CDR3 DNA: TGCGCCAGCAGCCCGGGACAGGGGGCGGCTGAAGCTTTCTTT

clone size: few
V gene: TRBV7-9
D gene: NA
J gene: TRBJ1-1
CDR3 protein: CASSPKDRLNTEAFF
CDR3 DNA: TGTGCCAGCAGCCCGAAAGACAGGCTGAACACTGAAGCTTTCTTT

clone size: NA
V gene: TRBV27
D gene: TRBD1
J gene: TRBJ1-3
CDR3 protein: CASSSDRGISGNTIYF
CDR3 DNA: TGTGCCAGCAGTTCGGACAGGGGAATATCTGGAAACACCATATATTTT

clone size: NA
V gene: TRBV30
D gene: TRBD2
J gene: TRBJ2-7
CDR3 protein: CAWSTGLAGGYEQYF
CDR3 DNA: TGTGCCTGGAGTACAGGACTAGCGGGGGGGTACGAGCAGTACTTC

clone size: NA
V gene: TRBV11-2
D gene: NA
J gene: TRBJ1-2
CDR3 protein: CASSFRSYGYTF
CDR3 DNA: TGTGCCAGCAGCTTTAGAAGCTATGGCTACACCTTC

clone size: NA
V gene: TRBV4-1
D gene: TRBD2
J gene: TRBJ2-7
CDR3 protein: CASSQERLAGGSSYEQYF
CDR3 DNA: TGCGCCAGCAGCCAAGAACGGCTAGCGGGGGGCAGCTCCTACGAGCAGTACTTC

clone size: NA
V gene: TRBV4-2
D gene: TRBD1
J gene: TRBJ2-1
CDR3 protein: CASSLPGTGVGSYNEQFF
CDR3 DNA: TGTGCCAGCAGCCTTCCCGGGACAGGGGTTGGTTCCTACAATGAGCAGTTCTTC

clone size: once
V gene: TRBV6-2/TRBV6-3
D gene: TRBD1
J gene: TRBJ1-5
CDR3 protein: CASSSGQGNQPQHF
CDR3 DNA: TGTGCCAGCAGTTCCGGACAGGGCAATCAGCCCCAGCATTTT

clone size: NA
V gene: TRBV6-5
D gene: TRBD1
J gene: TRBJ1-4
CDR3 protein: CASSLGTGLNEKLFF
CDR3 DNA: TGTGCCAGCAGCCTCGGGACAGGGCTTAATGAAAAACTGTTTTTT

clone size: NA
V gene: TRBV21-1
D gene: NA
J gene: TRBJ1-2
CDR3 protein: CASYNYPGDYGYTF
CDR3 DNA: TGTGCCAGCTACAACTACCCGGGAGACTATGGCTACACCTTC